One sample yielded the 3 T cell receptor beta chains listed below, sequenced in a study of CD8 T cells in ankylosing spondylitis. Study results and caveats: In ankylosing spondylitis blood, a motif of about eight highly homologous TCR beta variants appeared characteristic.

Their antigens remain unidentified. TCRdb re-called the 5' RACE reads with MiXCR, one entry per CDR3 protein. The repertoire holds some 220,000 distinct CDR3 sequences, with roughly 6.6% as singletons. Specimen: blood, either unsorted or a sorted T cell fraction (not recorded which). The receptors originated from a male donor with ankylosing spondylitis.

This clonotype was counted at least ten times. The V and J genes are TRBV29-1 and TRBJ1-1; D is unresolved. The CDR3 has 12 residues. The germline gives CDR1 SQVTM, CDR2 ANQGSEA. V lost 5 bases, J lost 1 base, and 8 bases lay in between. The CDR3 DNA is TGCAGCGTTCCTGTTTCGAACACTGAAGCTTTCTTT. Translating it yields CSVPVSNTEAFF.

This clonotype was counted at least ten times. The chain couples TRBV2 to TRBJ2-3; the D gene is possibly TRBD1 (6 bases). The germline V gene has CDR1 SNHLY and CDR2 FYNNEI. V lost 7 bases and J lost 1, with 15 bases in between. The CDR3 has 15 residues. As DNA, the CDR3 is TGTGCCAGCATCCAGGGGAGAGGAGGCACAGATACGCAGTATTTT. Amino acid sequence: CASIQGRGGTDTQYF.

This clonotype was recorded many times. This rearrangement joins TRBV28 to TRBJ2-6; unclear D gene. V was clipped by 6 bases and J by 0 bases, with 6 bases between them. Germline values: CDR1 MDHEN, CDR2 SYDVKM. The CDR3 has 14 amino acids. The CDR3 loop is CASRTGSGANVLTF. The CDR3 DNA reads as TGTGCCAGCAGGACGGGCTCTGGGGCCAACGTCCTGACTTTC.